This T cell receptor beta chain stems from a study of blood T cell repertoires in COVID-19. Profiling relied on immunoSEQ multiplex PCR, and the TCRdb table lists in-frame clones only, not all of them. The table has 170,000 or so clones, 88% seen once; the top ten hold roughly 9%. Cohorts were determined from participant-reported clinical history. This TCR derives from a young woman who had recovered from COVID-19. Material: PBMCs or T cells enriched from blood (not recorded which).

The CDR3 coding sequence is TGTGCCAGCAGTGAATATGGTAGCGGGGGGTTTATGACCCAGTACTTC. The encoded protein is CASSEYGSGGFMTQYF. V usage is TRBV25-1 and J usage is TRBJ2-5; TRBD2 matches at 10 bases. V lost 0 bases, J lost 7 bases, and 8 bases stayed unmatched. Germline V lookup: CDR1 MGHDK, CDR2 SYGVNS. CDR3 length equals 16 residues.